This T cell receptor beta chain was obtained from a study of Tregs in tolerant kidney transplant recipients. Mixed chimerism was transient after nonmyeloablative marrow transplants from related graft donors. CD4+CD25+CD127- Tregs, CD4+CD25- non-Tregs, CD4 and CD8 cells were sorted. TCRdb's table, derived via immunoSEQ multiplex PCR, lists solely in-frame clones and lacks some. The repertoire holds approximately 50,000 clones, with approximately 90% as singletons. Concerning this clone itself: The antigen is unknown.

Study-wide points: Few patients were studied, so findings need validation in larger groups. Nucleotide sequences could not be compared across some patients' samples due to primer changes. Tolerant patients' donor-specific Tregs expanded beyond overall Tregs, suggesting antigen-driven growth.

CDR1 and CDR2 (germline): SGHDT, YYEEEE. V lost 5 bases and J 4 bases, leaving 15 bases between the germline ends. The CDR3 is 15 amino acids. The rearrangement uses TRBV5-6 and TRBJ2-2, with D perhaps TRBD1 (6 bases). The sequence was obtained from a human patient who received a combined kidney and bone marrow transplant. Some T cells may be the graft donor's. The material was CD8+ T cells from blood (PBMCs), obtained 24 months after the transplant. The CDR3 nucleotides are TGTGCCAGCAGTCCCTGGACAGTTCGCACCGGGGAGCTGTTTTTT. As protein: CASSPWTVRTGELFF.